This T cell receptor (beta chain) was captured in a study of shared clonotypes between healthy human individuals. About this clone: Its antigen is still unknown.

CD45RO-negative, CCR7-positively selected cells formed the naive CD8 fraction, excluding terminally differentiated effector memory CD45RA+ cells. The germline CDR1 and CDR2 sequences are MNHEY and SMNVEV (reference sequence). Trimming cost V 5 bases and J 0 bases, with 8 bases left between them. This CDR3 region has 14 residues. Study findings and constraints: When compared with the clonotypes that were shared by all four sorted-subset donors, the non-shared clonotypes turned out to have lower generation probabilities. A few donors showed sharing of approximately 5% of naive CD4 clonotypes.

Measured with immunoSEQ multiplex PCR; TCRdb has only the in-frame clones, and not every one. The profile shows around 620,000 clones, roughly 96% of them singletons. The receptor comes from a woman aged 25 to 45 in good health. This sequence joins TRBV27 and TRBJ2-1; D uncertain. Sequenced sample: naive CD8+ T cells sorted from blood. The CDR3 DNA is TGTGCCAGCAGTACGCTCCACTCCTACAATGAGCAGTTCTTC. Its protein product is CASSTLHSYNEQFF.